These 24 T cell receptor beta chains were all obtained from the same sample, sequenced in a study of post-analysis software for immune sequencing data. Built from TCR beta cDNA, the libraries had unique molecular identifiers in them. TCRdb called the PCR reads again in MiXCR, with one record for every CDR3 protein. The sample consists of 650,000 to 850,000 distinct CDR3 sequences, around 53% of them appearing once. Study-level points and caveats: Among about 5 TRBV segments more frequent in patients than controls were TRBV5-6, TRBV5-1 and TRBV20-1.

These TCRs' antigens remain unknown. The sequenced material came from blood. The receptors here all came from a girl under 18 with multiple sclerosis.

A few counts support this clonotype. V gene TRBV6-6 combines with J gene TRBJ1-1; 9 bases line up with TRBD1. CDR1 and CDR2 (germline): MNHNY, SVGAGI (reference sequence). This CDR3 has 16 residues. Germline trimming cut 5 bases from V and 3 bases from J; bases unmatched to any gene: 10. In DNA, the CDR3 is TGTGCCAGCAGTGCGGCACAGGGGGCGTCAGACACTGAAGCTTTCTTT. The encoded protein is CASSAAQGASDTEAFF.

This clonotype appeared a few times. The chain joins TRBV20-1 to TRBJ2-7; TRBD2 matches at 9 bases. V gave up 3 bases and J gave up 5 bases; unmatched junction bases: 5. The CDR3 totals 13 residues. Germline values: CDR1 DFQATT, CDR2 SNEGSKA (reference sequence). CDR3 in amino acids: CSASGLARHEQYF. The CDR3 nucleotides read TGCAGTGCTAGCGGACTAGCGAGACACGAGCAGTACTTC.

The chain uses TRBV7-2 and TRBJ2-7; TRBD1 agrees at 10 bases. Per germline, CDR1 SGHTA and CDR2 FQGNSA. Trimming at V came to 4 bases and at J to 0 bases, leaving 6 bases not matched to a gene. This CDR3 region has 16 residues. The CDR3 DNA is TGTGCCAGCAGCTCCCCGGGACAGGGGAGCTCCTACGAGCAGTACTTC. Protein: CASSSPGQGSSYEQYF.

This clonotype was seen only a few times. This sequence joins TRBV3-1 and TRBJ1-4; D possibly corresponds to TRBD1 (6 bases). CDR3 length: 16 residues. The germline V gene encodes CDR1 LGHDT and CDR2 YNNKEL (reference sequence). Trimming stripped 0 bases from V and 8 bases from J, with 16 bases between. CDR3 residues: CASSQDVGALREKLFF. DNA for the CDR3: TGTGCCAGCAGCCAAGATGTGGGGGCTCTTAGAGAAAAACTGTTTTTT.

This rearrangement joins TRBV20-1 to TRBJ2-3; 9 bases match TRBD2. The CDR3 loop spans 16 amino acids. CDR1 DFQATT and CDR2 SNEGSKA come from the germline V gene (reference sequence). With 1 base clipped from V and 4 bases from J, the junction kept 9 bases outside the gene matches. DNA of the CDR3: TGCAGTGCTAGAGTCTCGCGGGGGGGCCGAGCAGATACGCAGTATTTT. Its protein product is CSARVSRGGRADTQYF.

This clonotype turned up a few times. The rearrangement uses TRBV29-1 and TRBJ2-1; D is unclear. The CDR3 is 11 residues long. V was trimmed by 6 bases and J by 9 bases, leaving 12 bases between them. CDR1 and CDR2 from the germline V gene are SQVTM and ANQGSEA. DNA for the CDR3: TGCAGCGTCGTTTACAGTCCTGAGCAGTTCTTC. This sequence encodes CSVVYSPEQFF.

The rearrangement joins TRBV7-6 to TRBJ2-1; 8 bases fit TRBD1. Trimming at V came to 1 base and at J to 5 bases, leaving 7 bases not matched to a gene. Per the germline V gene, CDR1 is SGHVS and CDR2 is FNYEAQ. The CDR3 runs to 16 residues. The DNA of the CDR3 is TGTGCCAGCAGCTTAGTAATCAGACAGGGGCACAATGAGCAGTTCTTC. Residues: CASSLVIRQGHNEQFF.

The chain uses TRBV7-9 and TRBJ2-5; 10 nucleotides line up with TRBD2. V gave up 5 bases and J gave up 5 bases; unmatched junction bases: 14. The CDR3 is 17 amino acids. Germline V gene lookup returns CDR1 SEHNR and CDR2 FQNEAQ (reference sequence). The chain's CDR3 is CASSRLLAGEFVETQYF. DNA of the CDR3: TGTGCCAGCAGCCGCCTCCTAGCGGGAGAATTTGTGGAGACCCAGTACTTC.

The chain employs TRBV20-1 and TRBJ2-5; 7 bases match TRBD1. The CDR3 length is 14 residues. Germline V gene lookup returns CDR1 DFQATT and CDR2 SNEGSKA (reference sequence). J lost 0 bases, V lost 4 bases, and 5 bases had no gene match. CDR3 protein: CSATSDRNQETQYF. The CDR3 DNA reads TGCAGTGCTACCTCGGACAGGAACCAAGAGACCCAGTACTTC.

The rearrangement uses TRBV5-1 and TRBJ2-1; a possible D gene is TRBD2 (7 bases). Germline-derived CDR1 and CDR2 are SGHRS and YFSETQ. This CDR3 has 18 amino acids. V lost 0 bases to trimming and J lost 0 bases, with 16 bases between them. CDR3 sequence: CASSLVRGGPSSYNEQFF. The CDR3 region has the DNA TGCGCCAGCAGCTTGGTTAGGGGGGGCCCTAGCTCCTACAATGAGCAGTTCTTC.

Turning to this clonotype: One junction end does not reproduce the germline sequence, and a read error may be involved. This chain connects TRBV12-3 or TRBV12-4 to TRBJ1-2, with unresolved D. The CDR3 totals 14 residues. The CDR3 coding sequence is TGTGCCAGCAGGTTAGTGCCGTTTAACTATGGCTACACCTTC. This codes for CASRLVPFNYGYTF.

With regard to this clonotype: No conserved phenylalanine or tryptophan is present at the end of the CDR3, so a read error is the likely explanation. The rearrangement uses TRBV29-1 and TRBJ2-3; 7 bases align to TRBD2. The CDR3 totals 14 residues. V dropped 8 bases and J dropped 2; count of bases not matched to a gene: 10. In germline, CDR1 is SQVTM, CDR2 ANQGSEA. The CDR3 DNA sequence: TGCAGCTCCCGGTGGGGGGGGGACACAGATACGCAGTATGTT. This encodes CSSRWGGDTDTQYV.

The chain uses TRBV5-1 and TRBJ1-4; the D is unclear. This CDR3 has 14 amino acids. Per germline, CDR1 SGHRS and CDR2 YFSETQ. V was shortened by 0 bases and J by 3 bases, with 6 bases between the two germline ends. CDR3 in DNA: TGCGCCAGCAGCTTGGAGGCGTCTAATGAAAAACTGTTTTTT. Amino acid sequence: CASSLEASNEKLFF.

The chain uses TRBV29-1 and TRBJ2-7, with a possible D match to TRBD2 (5 bases). Germline CDR1 is SQVTM and CDR2 is ANQGSEA. V was clipped by 8 bases and J by 0 bases, with 14 bases between them. This CDR3 spans 13 amino acids. This chain's CDR3 is CSCTPGSSYEQYF. The CDR3 nucleotides are TGCAGCTGTACTCCGGGATCCTCCTACGAGCAGTACTTC.

This chain uses TRBV10-3 with TRBJ1-2, with D possibly being TRBD1 (5 bases). Germline V gene sequence: CDR1 ENHRY, CDR2 SYGVKD. The ends were cut back, 6 bases at V and 4 bases at J, with 18 bases in the middle. The CDR3 totals 15 residues. As DNA, the CDR3 is TGTGCCATCAGGAATTCGACAGCCCGGAGCTATGGCTACACCTTC. Its protein product is CAIRNSTARSYGYTF.

This chain links TRBV2 with TRBJ2-1; 7 bases are shared with TRBD2. Germline loops: CDR1 SNHLY, CDR2 FYNNEI. V lost 5 bases to trimming and J lost 8 bases; unmatched junction nucleotides: 18. This CDR3 is built from 17 residues. CDR3 in DNA: TGTGCCAGCAGTTTTACCGCGGGGGAGGCAGCTGGGGATGAGCAGTTCTTC. Translating it yields CASSFTAGEAAGDEQFF.

The V gene is TRBV7-9, the J gene TRBJ2-7, with D possibly TRBD1 on 5 matching bases. V lost 2 bases and J 6 bases, leaving 8 bases between the germline ends. Germline V gene data show CDR1 as SEHNR and CDR2 as FQNEAQ (reference sequence). The CDR3 consists of 12 residues. The CDR3 DNA sequence: TGTGCCAGCAGCTTAAACAGGCTCGAGCAGTACTTC. Translated: CASSLNRLEQYF.

The rearrangement joins TRBV29-1 to TRBJ2-4; the match to TRBD2 covers 9 bases. The DNA end is a closer match to TRBJ2-7, so the J assignment may be wrong. The germline gives CDR1 SQVTM, CDR2 ANQGSEA. This CDR3 is 14 amino acids long. CDR3 DNA sequence: TGCAGCGCCCGTAGCGGGGGAGCCACCTACGAGCAGTACTTC. It is translated as CSARSGGATYEQYF.

This clonotype was seen more than once but under ten times. J is TRBJ2-3 and V is TRBV6-5; D is undetermined. V gave up 0 bases and J gave up 2 bases, with 12 bases separating them. The CDR3 contains 16 residues. From germline, CDR1 is MNHEY and CDR2 SVGAGI. For the CDR3, the DNA is TGTGCCAGCAGTTACTCGTCCGGGCTAACCACAGATACGCAGTATTTT. Its translation is CASSYSSGLTTDTQYF.

The chain carries TRBV15 and TRBJ2-7; D gene unclear. The CDR3 contains 15 residues. CDR1 is LNHNV, CDR2 YYDKDF, per germline (reference sequence). V shed 0 bases and J shed 0 bases, with 9 bases lying between them. CDR3 bases: TGTGCCACCAGCAGAGATGGGTACAGCTCCTACGAGCAGTACTTC. It codes for CATSRDGYSSYEQYF.

Only a few counts were recorded for this clonotype. The junction differs from germline at one of its ends, possibly a read error. The chain is built from TRBV15 and TRBJ2-7; D possibly corresponds to TRBD2 (5 bases). Germline V lookup: CDR1 LNHNV, CDR2 YYDKDF (reference sequence). The CDR3 consists of 14 residues. CDR3 amino acids: CATSGEEARYEQYF. The CDR3 DNA is TGTGCCACCAGCGGAGAGGAGGCGAGGTACGAGCAGTACTTC.

This chain connects TRBV20-1 to TRBJ1-2; maybe TRBD1 (5 bases). Between the trimmed V and J ends, which lost 0 bases and 8 bases, there was a span of 10 bases. The CDR3 is made up of 12 amino acids. Germline CDR1 DFQATT, CDR2 SNEGSKA (reference sequence). As DNA, the CDR3 is TGCAGTGCTAGAGATCTGGGGGGAGGCTACACCTTC. This encodes CSARDLGGGYTF.

The chain joins TRBV18 to TRBJ2-7; tentatively, D is TRBD2 (6 bases). V lost 3 bases, J lost 3 bases, and 18 bases lay in between. The CDR3 runs to 16 residues. The germline gives CDR1 KGHSH, CDR2 LQKENI. The CDR3 region has the DNA TGTGCCAGCTCACCTGGACGGAGGGCCGGGGTCTACGAGCAGTACTTC. It encodes CASSPGRRAGVYEQYF.

The sample holds a few counts of this clonotype. The chain employs TRBV29-1 and TRBJ2-5, with D possibly TRBD1 on 6 matching bases. This CDR3 is built from 12 residues. The germline V gene encodes CDR1 SQVTM and CDR2 ANQGSEA. The V end lost 4 bases, the J end lost 4 bases, and 10 bases lay between the germline ends. As DNA, the CDR3 is TGCAGCGTTGGTACCAGGGGAGAGACCCAGTACTTC. Translation: CSVGTRGETQYF. Using reference TRBV29-1 and TRBJ2-5 for the parts outside the CDR3, the full variable domain is SAVISQKPSRDICQRGTSLTIQCQVDSQVTMMFWYRQQPGQSLTLIATANQGSEATYESGFVIDKFPISRPNLTFSTLTVSNMSPEDSSIYLCSVGTRGETQYFGPGTRLLVL.